This T cell receptor beta chain is from a study of cytomegalovirus exposure and HLA in healthy donors. For the study at large: Within the Caucasian-associated ancestry cluster were 81% of the roughly 380 genotyped donors.

13 Jbeta primers and 60 Vbeta primers were used for the PCR. Sequencing was performed with immunoSEQ multiplex PCR; in TCRdb, only in-frame clones are kept and a portion is missing. Altogether under 130,000 clones are present, over 70% being singletons, with the ten largest covering under 1.5%. Study-level findings and limits: Specificity for CMV antigens was confirmed in vitro for a few of the CMV-associated chains. An analysis done earlier found most TCR beta V segments productive about 90% or about 30% of the time. A later analysis revealed that TCR association rates differed between HLA loci, peaking at DRB1 and bottoming out at HLA-C.

Regarding this clone: What it recognizes is unknown.

Specimen: PBMCs. The clonotype originates from a man aged 35-49 years in good health and CMV-seronegative.

The CDR3 DNA is TGCGCCAGCACCGGGGCAGATACGCAGTATTTT. Translation: CASTGADTQYF. This rearrangement joins TRBV10-2 to TRBJ2-3; tentatively, D is TRBD2 (5 bases). This CDR3 is built from 11 residues. The germline gives CDR1 WSHSY, CDR2 SAAADI. With 7 bases removed from V and 4 bases from J, the gap between germline ends came to 6 bases.